This T cell receptor beta chain emerged from a study of shared clonotypes between healthy human individuals. Study-level background: CD4 naive and CD4 memory each took three plates per donor, while CD8 naive took two and CD8 memory one.

Terminally differentiated effector memory CD45RA+ cells were excluded by CCR7 positive selection of CD45RO-negative cells. This table comes from immunoSEQ multiplex PCR, and its TCRdb copy is limited to in-frame clones, with some not included. The data contain some 600,000 clones, 96% of them singletons. Source material: naive CD8+ T cells sorted from blood. This clonotype was obtained from a woman aged 25-40 years in good health.

The CDR3 protein is CASSLGSKNIQYF. As DNA, the CDR3 is TGTGCCAGCAGTTTAGGCAGCAAAAACATTCAGTACTTC. The rearrangement joins TRBV28 to TRBJ2-4; D unresolved. The length of the CDR3 is 13 residues. V lost 2 bases, J lost 3 bases, and 5 bases lay in between. CDR1 and CDR2 (germline): MDHEN, SYDVKM.